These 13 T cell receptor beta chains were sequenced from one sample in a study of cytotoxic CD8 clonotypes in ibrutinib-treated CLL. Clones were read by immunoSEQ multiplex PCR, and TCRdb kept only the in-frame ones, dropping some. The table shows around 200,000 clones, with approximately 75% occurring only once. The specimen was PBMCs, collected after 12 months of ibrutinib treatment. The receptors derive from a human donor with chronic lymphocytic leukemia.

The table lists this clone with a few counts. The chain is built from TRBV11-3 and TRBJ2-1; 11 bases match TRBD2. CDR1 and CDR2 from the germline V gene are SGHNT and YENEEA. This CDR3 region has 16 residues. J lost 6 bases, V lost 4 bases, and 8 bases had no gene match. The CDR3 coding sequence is TGTGCCAGCAGCTACGGGACTAGCGGCGGTGCCAATGAGCAGTTCTTC. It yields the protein CASSYGTSGGANEQFF.

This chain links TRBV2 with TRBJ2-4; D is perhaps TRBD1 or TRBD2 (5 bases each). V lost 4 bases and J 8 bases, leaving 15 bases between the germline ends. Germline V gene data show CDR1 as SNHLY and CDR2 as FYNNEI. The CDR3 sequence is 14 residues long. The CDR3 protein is CASSVGLVGDIQYF. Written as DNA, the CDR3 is TGTGCCAGCAGTGTGGGGCTGGTCGGGGACATTCAGTACTTC.

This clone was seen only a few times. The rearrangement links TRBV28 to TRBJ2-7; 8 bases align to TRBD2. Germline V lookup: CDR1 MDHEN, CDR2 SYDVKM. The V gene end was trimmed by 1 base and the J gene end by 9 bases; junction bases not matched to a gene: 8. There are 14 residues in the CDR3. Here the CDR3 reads CASSLSLGGVGQYF. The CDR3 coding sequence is TGTGCCAGCAGTTTATCCCTCGGGGGGGTAGGGCAGTACTTC.

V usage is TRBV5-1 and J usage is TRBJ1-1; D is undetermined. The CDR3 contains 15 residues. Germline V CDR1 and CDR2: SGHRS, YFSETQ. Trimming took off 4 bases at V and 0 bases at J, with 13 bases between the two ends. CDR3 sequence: CASSPIQSMNTEAFF. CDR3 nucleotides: TGCGCCAGCAGCCCCATACAAAGCATGAACACTGAAGCTTTCTTT.

The CDR3: CASRLPGTGTYNEQFF. The CDR3 DNA follows: TGTGCCAGCAGACTCCCCGGGACAGGCACATACAATGAGCAGTTCTTC. V and J are TRBV28 and TRBJ2-1, with TRBD1 matching 8 bases. This CDR3 comprises 16 residues. CDR1 and CDR2 (germline): MDHEN, SYDVKM. Trimming took 6 bases from V and 4 from J; bases not matched to a gene: 11.

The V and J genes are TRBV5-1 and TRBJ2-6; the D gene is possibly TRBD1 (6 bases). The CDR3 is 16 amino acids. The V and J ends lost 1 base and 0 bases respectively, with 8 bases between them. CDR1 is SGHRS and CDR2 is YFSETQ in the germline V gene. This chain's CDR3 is CASSLTGHSGANVLTF. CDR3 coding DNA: TGCGCCAGCAGCTTGACAGGGCACTCTGGGGCCAACGTCCTGACTTTC. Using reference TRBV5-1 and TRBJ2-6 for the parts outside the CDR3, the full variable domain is KAGVTQTPRYLIKTRGQQVTLSCSPISGHRSVSWYQQTPGQGLQFLFEYFSETQRNKGNFPGRFSGRQFSNSRSEMNVSTLELGDSALYLCASSLTGHSGANVLTFGAGSRLTVL.

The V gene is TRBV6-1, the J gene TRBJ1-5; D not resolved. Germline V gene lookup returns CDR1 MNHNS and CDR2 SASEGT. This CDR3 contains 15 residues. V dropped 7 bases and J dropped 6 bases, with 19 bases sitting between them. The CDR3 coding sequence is TGTGCCAGCACCGAGGCCCCTACCACTGGTCAGCCCCAGCATTTT. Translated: CASTEAPTTGQPQHF.

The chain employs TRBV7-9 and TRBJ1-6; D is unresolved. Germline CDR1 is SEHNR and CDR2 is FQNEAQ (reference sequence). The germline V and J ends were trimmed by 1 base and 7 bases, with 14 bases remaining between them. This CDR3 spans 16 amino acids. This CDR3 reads CASSLEFLSENSPLHF. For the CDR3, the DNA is TGTGCCAGCAGCTTAGAGTTCCTTTCCGAGAATTCACCCCTCCACTTT.

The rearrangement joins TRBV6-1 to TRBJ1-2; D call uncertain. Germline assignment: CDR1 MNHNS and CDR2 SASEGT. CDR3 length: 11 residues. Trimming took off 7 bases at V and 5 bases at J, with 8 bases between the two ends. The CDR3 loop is CASMMGYGYTF. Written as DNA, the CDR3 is TGTGCCAGCATGATGGGTTATGGCTACACCTTC.

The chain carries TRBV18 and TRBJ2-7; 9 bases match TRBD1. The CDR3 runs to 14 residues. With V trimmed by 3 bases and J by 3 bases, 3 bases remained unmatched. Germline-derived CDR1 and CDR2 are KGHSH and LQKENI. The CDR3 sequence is CASSPRDRVYEQYF. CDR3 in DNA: TGTGCCAGCTCACCGCGGGACAGGGTCTACGAGCAGTACTTC.

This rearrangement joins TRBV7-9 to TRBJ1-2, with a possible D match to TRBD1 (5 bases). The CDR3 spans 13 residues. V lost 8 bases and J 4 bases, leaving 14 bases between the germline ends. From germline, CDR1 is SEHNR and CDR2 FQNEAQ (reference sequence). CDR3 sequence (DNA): TGTGCCAGCCATAAACAGGAAATCTATGGCTACACCTTC. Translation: CASHKQEIYGYTF.

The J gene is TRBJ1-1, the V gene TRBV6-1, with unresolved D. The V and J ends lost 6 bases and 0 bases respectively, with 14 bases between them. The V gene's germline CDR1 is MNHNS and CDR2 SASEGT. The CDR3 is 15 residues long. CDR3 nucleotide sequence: TGTGCCAGCAGGGCCCCGGAGGGAATGAACACTGAAGCTTTCTTT. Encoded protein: CASRAPEGMNTEAFF.

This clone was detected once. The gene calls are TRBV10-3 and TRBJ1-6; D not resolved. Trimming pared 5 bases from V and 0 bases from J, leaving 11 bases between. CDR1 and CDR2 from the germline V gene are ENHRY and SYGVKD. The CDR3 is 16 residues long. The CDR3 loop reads CAISQQGSSYNSPLHF. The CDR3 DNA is TGTGCCATCAGTCAACAAGGGAGCTCCTATAATTCACCCCTCCACTTT.